These T cell receptor beta chains were read from a single sample in a study of blood T cell repertoires in COVID-19. Profiling relied on immunoSEQ multiplex PCR, and the TCRdb table lists in-frame clones only, not all of them. The profile shows hundreds of thousands of clones, 86% of them singletons. The sample comprised peripheral blood. These receptors came from a woman aged 25 to 45 who had recovered from COVID-19. Each CDR3 is given with its conserved first and last residue. The D gene is left open where the match is weak. Size is stated for part of the rows, as once, few or many counts, or as a class when the clone is expanded.

j_call d_call v_call clone_size cdr3_length cdr3_aa cdr3_nt
TRBJ2-7 - TRBV5-8 - 16 CASSSNPGHPFGEQYF TGTGCCAGCAGCTCCAACCCGGGACACCCTTTCGGGGAGCAGTACTTC
TRBJ2-1 TRBD2 TRBV24-1 - 18 CATSVGTSGIRSYNEQFF TGTGCCACCAGTGTAGGGACTAGCGGGATCCGCTCCTACAATGAGCAGTTCTTC
TRBJ1-1 - TRBV13 - 15 CASSLREFQGWSAFF TGTGCCAGCAGCTTAAGGGAATTTCAGGGCTGGTCGGCTTTCTTT
TRBJ1-6 TRBD1 TRBV27 - 16 CASTQRGQGDNSPLHF TGTGCCAGCACTCAGCGAGGACAGGGGGATAATTCACCCCTCCACTTT
TRBJ2-7 TRBD1 TRBV19 few 15 CASRIMTGGAGEQYF TGTGCCAGTAGAATAATGACAGGGGGCGCGGGCGAGCAGTACTTC
TRBJ2-2 TRBD2 TRBV6-4 many 18 CASSPLREGLAVTGELFF TGTGCCAGCAGCCCCTTGCGGGAGGGCCTAGCGGTGACCGGGGAGCTGTTTTTT
TRBJ2-2 - TRBV10-2 once 14 CASSTRPPGGELFF TGCGCCAGCAGTACCCGTCCCCCCGGCGGGGAGCTGTTTTTT
TRBJ1-4 - TRBV7-8 - 14 CASSPGTSNEKLFF TGTGCCAGCAGCCCCGGGACATCGAATGAAAAACTGTTTTTT
TRBJ1-5 - TRBV19 - 14 CASSIGTVNQPQHF TGTGCCAGTAGTATAGGGACAGTGAATCAGCCCCAGCATTTT
TRBJ1-2 TRBD1 TRBV7-9 - 14 CASSLGQGDYGYTF TGTGCCAGCAGCCTGGGACAGGGTGACTATGGCTACACCTTC
TRBJ1-3 - TRBV11-2 few 15 CASSNLRVSGNTIYF TGTGCCAGCAGCAACCTCCGGGTGTCAGGAAACACCATATATTTT
TRBJ1-1 - TRBV27 - 17 CASSFSTLQGLGTEAFF TGTGCCAGCAGTTTCTCCACACTTCAGGGGCTGGGAACTGAAGCTTTCTTT
TRBJ2-7 - TRBV5-5 once 15 CASSFEPHRQEEQYF TGTGCCAGCAGCTTTGAACCCCATAGGCAGGAAGAGCAGTACTTC
TRBJ1-1 - TRBV29-1 - 14 CSVEGSTPLPEAFF TGCAGCGTTGAGGGGAGTACTCCCCTCCCTGAAGCTTTCTTT
TRBJ1-4 - TRBV7-9 once 15 CASSSLWGGVEKLFF TGTGCCAGCAGCTCCCTTTGGGGAGGTGTGGAAAAACTGTTTTTT
TRBJ1-1 - TRBV7-6 once 15 CASSLIDGGSTEAFF TGTGCCAGCAGCTTAATAGACGGAGGATCAACTGAAGCTTTCTTT
TRBJ2-1 - TRBV19 - 12 CASSKNRDWQFF TGTGCCAGTAGTAAAAACAGGGATTGGCAGTTCTTC
TRBJ2-7 - TRBV28 - 14 CASSFRANSYEQYF TGTGCCAGCAGTTTCAGGGCTAACTCCTACGAGCAGTACTTC
TRBJ2-7 TRBD1 TRBV18 - 14 CATSMGTGLYEQYF TGTGCCACCTCAATGGGGACAGGGCTCTACGAGCAGTACTTC
TRBJ2-3 - TRBV11-3 - 14 CASSPPEATDTQYF TGTGCCAGCAGCCCCCCGGAGGCCACAGATACGCAGTATTTT
TRBJ2-2 TRBD2 TRBV5-4 - 19 CASSLDGHGGTGNTGELFF TGTGCCAGCAGCTTGGACGGACACGGGGGGACGGGCAACACCGGGGAGCTGTTTTTT
TRBJ1-2 TRBD1 TRBV3-1/TRBV3-2 - 14 CASSSTGGNYGYTF TGTGCCAGCAGTTCTACAGGGGGCAACTATGGCTACACCTTC
TRBJ2-1 TRBD2 TRBV28 - 15 CASSKGTSGDNEQFF TGTGCCAGCAGCAAAGGGACTAGCGGAGACAATGAGCAGTTCTTC
TRBJ2-1 TRBD2 TRBV27 - 19 CASSLSRTPGGSSYNEQFF TGTGCCAGCAGTTTATCTCGTACCCCCGGGGGGAGCTCCTACAATGAGCAGTTCTTC